A single sample is the source of the 9 T cell receptor beta chains below, sequenced in a study of T cell responses to AZD1222 COVID-19 vaccine (dated by TCRdb to about 2021). Library prep was done by the immunoSEQ multiplex PCR assay. As stored in TCRdb, this immuneACCESS dataset retains in-frame rearrangements with V and J assigned. A fraction of the clones does not appear; measured against another copy, unresolved V genes explain less than half of the discrepancy, and the remainder lacks a known reason. This sample comprises roughly 150,000 clones, 75% to 90% of them detected only once. In total, the top ten clones hold more than 6.5% of the sample. The time point label here, explained by the study, means: sample from adult after SARS-CoV-2 infection, after symptom onset. The sample here was peripheral blood, taken after recovery from COVID-19. These receptors were collected from an adult who had recovered from COVID-19.

This rearrangement joins TRBV5-4 to TRBJ2-3; 14 nucleotides match TRBD2. V was clipped by 3 bases and J by 6 bases; unmatched bases: 6. CDR1 SGHNT and CDR2 YYREEE come from the germline V gene (reference sequence). This CDR3 region has 16 residues. The CDR3 region has the DNA TGTGCCAGCAGCTATAGACTAGCGGGGGGGCAGGATACGCAGTATTTT. As protein: CASSYRLAGGQDTQYF.

At least ten counts were recorded for this clone. This sequence joins TRBV6-2 or TRBV6-3 and TRBJ2-2; 11 nucleotides align to TRBD2. Germline V gives CDR1 MNHEY, CDR2 SVGEGT. The CDR3 totals 17 residues. V lost 4 bases, J lost 4 bases, and 8 bases stayed unmatched. Written as DNA, the CDR3 is TGTGCCAGCAGTTCGGAGACTAGCGGGGTAGTCACCGGGGAGCTGTTTTTT. Protein product: CASSSETSGVVTGELFF.

The V and J genes are TRBV2 and TRBJ2-5; D may correspond to TRBD1 or TRBD2 (5 bases each). Germline V gene lookup returns CDR1 SNHLY and CDR2 FYNNEI. This CDR3 spans 13 amino acids. V dropped 8 bases and J dropped 2 bases, with 12 bases sitting between them. The CDR3 region is CASVRDGQETQYF. The CDR3 coding sequence is TGTGCCAGCGTGAGGGACGGACAAGAGACCCAGTACTTC.

This clone was picked up one time. The chain carries TRBV3-1 (or the pseudogene TRBV3-2) and TRBJ1-6, with 12 bases identical to TRBD1. V lost 3 bases and J lost 7; bases outside the gene matches: 1. From germline, CDR1 is LGHDT and CDR2 YNNKEL (reference sequence). The CDR3 runs to 15 residues. The CDR3 here is CASSQGQGANSPLHF. CDR3 sequence (DNA): TGTGCCAGCAGCCAGGGACAGGGGGCGAATTCACCCCTCCACTTT.

The V call is TRBV19, the J call TRBJ1-2; 9 bases align to TRBD1. Germline-derived CDR1 and CDR2 are LNHDA and SQIVND (reference sequence). The length of the CDR3 is 13 residues. The trim removed 10 bases at V and 8 bases at J, leaving 11 bases unmatched. The CDR3 bases are TGTGCCACCACAAAACAGGGGGCTGAAGGCTACACCTTC. It yields the protein CATTKQGAEGYTF.

The chain couples TRBV28 to TRBJ2-1, with no clear D. There are 17 residues in the CDR3. The ends were cut back, 0 bases at V and 7 bases at J, with 19 bases in the middle. Germline CDR1 is MDHEN and CDR2 is SYDVKM. The CDR3 here is CASSLWQPKRLDNEQFF. The CDR3 region has the DNA TGTGCCAGCAGTTTATGGCAGCCGAAACGTCTAGATAATGAGCAGTTCTTC.

This chain joins TRBV5-1 and TRBJ2-1, with D possibly TRBD1 on 6 matching bases. The germline gives CDR1 SGHRS, CDR2 YFSETQ. The germline V and J ends were trimmed by 2 bases and 3 bases, with 9 bases remaining between them. This CDR3 spans 14 amino acids. CDR3 sequence reads: CASSLQDSYNEQFF. The CDR3 nucleotides are TGCGCCAGCAGCTTACAGGACAGCTACAATGAGCAGTTCTTC.

V usage is TRBV10-3 and J usage is TRBJ1-2, with D maybe TRBD1 (5 bases). There are 15 residues in the CDR3. Per germline, CDR1 ENHRY and CDR2 SYGVKD. With 2 bases removed from V and 8 bases from J, the gap between germline ends came to 18 bases. DNA for the CDR3: TGTGCCATCAGTGAGGGGGGAGCAAGACCCGACGGCTACACCTTC. Protein sequence: CAISEGGARPDGYTF.

This sequence joins TRBV14 and TRBJ2-1, with a weak D call TRBD1 (5 bases). The germline V gene encodes CDR1 SGHDN and CDR2 FVKESK. CDR3 length equals 15 residues. V was trimmed by 3 bases and J by 4 bases, leaving 13 bases between them. CDR3 residues: CASSQGLIPYNEQFF. The CDR3 bases are TGTGCCAGCAGCCAGGGGCTCATCCCTTACAATGAGCAGTTCTTC.